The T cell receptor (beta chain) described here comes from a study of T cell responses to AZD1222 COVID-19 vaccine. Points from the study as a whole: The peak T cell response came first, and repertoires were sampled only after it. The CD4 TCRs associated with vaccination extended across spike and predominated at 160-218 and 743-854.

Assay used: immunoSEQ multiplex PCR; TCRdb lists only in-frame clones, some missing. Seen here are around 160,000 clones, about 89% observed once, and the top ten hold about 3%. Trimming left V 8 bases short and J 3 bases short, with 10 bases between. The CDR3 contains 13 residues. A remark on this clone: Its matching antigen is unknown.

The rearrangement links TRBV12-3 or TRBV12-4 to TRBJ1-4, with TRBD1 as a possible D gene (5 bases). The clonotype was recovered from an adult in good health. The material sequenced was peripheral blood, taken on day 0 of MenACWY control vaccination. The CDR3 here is CASGAGPNEKLFF. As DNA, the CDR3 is TGTGCCAGCGGGGCAGGGCCTAATGAAAAACTGTTTTTT.